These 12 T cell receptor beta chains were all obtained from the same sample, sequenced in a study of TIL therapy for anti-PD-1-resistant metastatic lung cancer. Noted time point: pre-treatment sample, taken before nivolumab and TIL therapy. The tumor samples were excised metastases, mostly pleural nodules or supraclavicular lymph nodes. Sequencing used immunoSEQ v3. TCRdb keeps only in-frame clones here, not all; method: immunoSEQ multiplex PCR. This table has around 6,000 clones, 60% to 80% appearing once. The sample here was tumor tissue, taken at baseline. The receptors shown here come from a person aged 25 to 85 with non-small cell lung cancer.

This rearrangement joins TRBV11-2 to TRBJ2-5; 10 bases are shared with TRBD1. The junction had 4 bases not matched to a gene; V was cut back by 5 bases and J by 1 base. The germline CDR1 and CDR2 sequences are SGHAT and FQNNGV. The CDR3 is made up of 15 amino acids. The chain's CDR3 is CASSAGQGIQETQYF. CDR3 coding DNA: TGTGCCAGCAGCGCGGGACAGGGGATCCAAGAGACCCAGTACTTC.

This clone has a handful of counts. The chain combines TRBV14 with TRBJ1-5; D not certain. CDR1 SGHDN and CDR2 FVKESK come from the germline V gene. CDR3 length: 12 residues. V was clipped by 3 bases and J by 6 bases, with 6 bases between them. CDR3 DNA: TGTGCCAGCAGCCAGGGTGTTCAGCCCCAGCATTTT. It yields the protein CASSQGVQPQHF.

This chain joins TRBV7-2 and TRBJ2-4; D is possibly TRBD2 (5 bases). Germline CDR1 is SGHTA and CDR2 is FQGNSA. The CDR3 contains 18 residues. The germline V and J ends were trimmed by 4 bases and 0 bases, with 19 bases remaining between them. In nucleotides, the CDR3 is TGTGCCAGCAGCTCAATCAGTCGGACTTTCCTAGCCAAAAACATTCAGTACTTC. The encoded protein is CASSSISRTFLAKNIQYF.

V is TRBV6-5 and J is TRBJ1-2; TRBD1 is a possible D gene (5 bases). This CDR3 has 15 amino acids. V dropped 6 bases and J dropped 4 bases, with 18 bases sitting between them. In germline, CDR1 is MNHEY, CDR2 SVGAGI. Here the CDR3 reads CASSRDVETLYGYTF. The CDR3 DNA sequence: TGTGCCAGCAGCCGGGACGTGGAAACCCTCTATGGCTACACCTTC.

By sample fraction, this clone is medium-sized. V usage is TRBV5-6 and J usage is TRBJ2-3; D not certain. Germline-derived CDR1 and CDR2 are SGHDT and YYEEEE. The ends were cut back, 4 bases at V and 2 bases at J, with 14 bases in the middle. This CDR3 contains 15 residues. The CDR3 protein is CASSERARYTDTQYF. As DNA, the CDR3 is TGTGCCAGCAGCGAAAGGGCCCGTTACACAGATACGCAGTATTTT.

CDR3: CASSMGGASSNQPQHF. Written as DNA, the CDR3 is TGCGCCAGCAGCATGGGAGGGGCCTCTAGCAATCAGCCCCAGCATTTT. The V and J genes are TRBV5-1 and TRBJ1-5; D possibly corresponds to TRBD1 (5 bases). This CDR3 has 16 amino acids. V lost 4 bases, J lost 0 bases, and 14 bases lay in between. Germline V gives CDR1 SGHRS, CDR2 YFSETQ.

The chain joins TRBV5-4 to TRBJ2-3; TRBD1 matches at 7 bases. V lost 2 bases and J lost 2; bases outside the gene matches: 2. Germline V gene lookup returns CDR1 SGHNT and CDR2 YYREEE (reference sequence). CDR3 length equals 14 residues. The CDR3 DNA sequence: TGTGCCAGCAGCTTACAGGGGACCACAGATACGCAGTATTTT. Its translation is CASSLQGTTDTQYF. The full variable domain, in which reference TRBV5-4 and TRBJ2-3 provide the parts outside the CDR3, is ETGVTQSPTHLIKTRGQQVTLRCSSQSGHNTVSWYQQALGQGPQFIFQYYREEENGRGNFPPRFSGLQFPNYSSELNVNALELDDSALYLCASSLQGTTDTQYFGPGTRLTVL.

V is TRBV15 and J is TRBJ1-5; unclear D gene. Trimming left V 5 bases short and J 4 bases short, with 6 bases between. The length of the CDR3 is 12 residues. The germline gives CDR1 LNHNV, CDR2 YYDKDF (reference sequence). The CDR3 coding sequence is TGTGCCACCAGCCGCGGGAATCAGCCCCAGCATTTT. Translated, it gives CATSRGNQPQHF.

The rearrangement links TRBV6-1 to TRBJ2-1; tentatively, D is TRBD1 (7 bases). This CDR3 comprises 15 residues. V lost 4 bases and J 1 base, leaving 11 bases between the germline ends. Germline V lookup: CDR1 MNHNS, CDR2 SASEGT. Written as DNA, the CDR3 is TGTGCCAGCAGTGTAGCAGGGGGGTCCTACAATGAGCAGTTCTTC. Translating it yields CASSVAGGSYNEQFF.

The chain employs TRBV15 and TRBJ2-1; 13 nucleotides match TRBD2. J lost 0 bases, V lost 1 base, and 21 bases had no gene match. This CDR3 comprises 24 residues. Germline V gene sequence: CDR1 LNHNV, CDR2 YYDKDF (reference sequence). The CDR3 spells CATSRAKGARTSGGPESSYNEQFF. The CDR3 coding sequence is TGTGCCACCAGCAGAGCCAAGGGAGCTAGGACTAGCGGGGGCCCTGAGAGCTCCTACAATGAGCAGTTCTTC.

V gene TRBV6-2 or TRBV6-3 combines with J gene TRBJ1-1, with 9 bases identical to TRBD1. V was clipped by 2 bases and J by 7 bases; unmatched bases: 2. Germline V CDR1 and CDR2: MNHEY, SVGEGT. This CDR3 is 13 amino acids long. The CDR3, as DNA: TGTGCCAGCAGTTACACGGACAGGGGTGAAGCTTTCTTT. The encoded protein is CASSYTDRGEAFF.

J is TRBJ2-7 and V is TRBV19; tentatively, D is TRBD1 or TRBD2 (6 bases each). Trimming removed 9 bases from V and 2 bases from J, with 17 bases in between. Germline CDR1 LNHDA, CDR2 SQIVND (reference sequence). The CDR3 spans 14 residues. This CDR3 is CASRSPGDTYEQYF. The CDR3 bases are TGTGCCAGCCGAAGCCCGGGGGACACCTACGAGCAGTACTTC. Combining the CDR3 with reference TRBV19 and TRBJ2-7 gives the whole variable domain DGGITQSPKYLFRKEGQNVTLSCEQNLNHDAMYWYRQDPGQGLRLIYYSQIVNDFQKGDIAEGYSVSREKKESFPLTVTSAQKNPTAFYLCASRSPGDTYEQYFGPGTRLTVT.